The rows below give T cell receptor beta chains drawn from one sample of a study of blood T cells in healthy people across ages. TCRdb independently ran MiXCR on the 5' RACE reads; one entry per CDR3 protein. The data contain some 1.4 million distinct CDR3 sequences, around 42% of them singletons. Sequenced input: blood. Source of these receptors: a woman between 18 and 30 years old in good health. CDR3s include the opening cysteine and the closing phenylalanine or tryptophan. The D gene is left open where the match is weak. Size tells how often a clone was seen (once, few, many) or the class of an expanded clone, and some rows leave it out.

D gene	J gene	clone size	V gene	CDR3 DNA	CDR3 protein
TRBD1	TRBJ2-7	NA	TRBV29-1	TGCAGCGTTGAAGTCCGACAGGGGCGGTACGAGCAGTACTTC	CSVEVRQGRYEQYF
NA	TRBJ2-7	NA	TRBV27	TGTGCCAGCAGCCCCGAAGGGGTCGAGCAGTACTTC	CASSPEGVEQYF
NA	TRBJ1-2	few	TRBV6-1	TGTGCCAGCAGTGAAGTGTACAACCCGGGAAGGAGACCTGGCTACACCTTC	CASSEVYNPGRRPGYTF
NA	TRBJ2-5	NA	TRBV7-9	TGTGCCAGCAGCCCCTTCGAGAGTGGAGAGACCCAGTACTTC	CASSPFESGETQYF
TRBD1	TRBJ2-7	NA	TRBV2	TGTGCCAGCAGTGTGGGACAGCTCCCACTCTACGAGCAGTACTTC	CASSVGQLPLYEQYF
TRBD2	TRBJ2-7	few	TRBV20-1	TGCAGTGCTAGAGTCCCGGGAGGGTCCTACGAGCAGTACTTC	CSARVPGGSYEQYF
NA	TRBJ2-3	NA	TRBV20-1	TGCAGTGCATCCTCCCCTGATACGCAGTATTTT	CSASSPDTQYF
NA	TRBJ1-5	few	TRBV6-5	TGTGCCAGCAGTTTCGACGAGAGCAATCAGCCCCAGCATTTT	CASSFDESNQPQHF
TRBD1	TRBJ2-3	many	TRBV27	TGTGCCAGCAGCCCAAGACAGGGTGCTAGCACAGATACGCAGTATTTT	CASSPRQGASTDTQYF
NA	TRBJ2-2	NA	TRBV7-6	TGTGCCAGCAGGAAGGGACAGAACACCGGGGAGCTGTTTTTT	CASRKGQNTGELFF
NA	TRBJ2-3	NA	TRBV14	TGTGCCAGCAGCCAAGTAAAGGGGCTCACAGATACGCAGTATTTT	CASSQVKGLTDTQYF
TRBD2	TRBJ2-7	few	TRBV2	TGTGCCAGGCGTAGGACTAGCGGGGCGGACGAGCAGTACTTC	CARRRTSGADEQYF
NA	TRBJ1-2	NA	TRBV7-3	TGTGCCAGCAGCTTAGAGGCGGGGACGGGCTATGGCTACACCTTC	CASSLEAGTGYGYTF
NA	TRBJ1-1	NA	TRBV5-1	TGCGCCAGCACCGGGCCGTCCTTGCAGGGGACTGAAGCTTTCTTT	CASTGPSLQGTEAFF
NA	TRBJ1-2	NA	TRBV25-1	TGTGCCCGCAGTGAAAGGGAGGCCTATGGCTACACCTTC	CARSEREAYGYTF
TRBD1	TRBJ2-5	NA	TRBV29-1	TGCAGCGACCCCCGGACAGGGGTCCAAGAGACCCAGTACTTC	CSDPRTGVQETQYF
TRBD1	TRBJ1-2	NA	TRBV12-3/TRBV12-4	TGTGCCAGCAGGGTCACAGGGGAGTATGGCTACACCTTC	CASRVTGEYGYTF
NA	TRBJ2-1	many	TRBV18	TGTGCCAGCTCACCAAGGACCAACTACAATGAGCAGTTCTTC	CASSPRTNYNEQFF
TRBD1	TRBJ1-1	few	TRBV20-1	TGCAGTGCCAGCTCCGACAGGGGGCGGGCGGACACTGAAGCTTTCTTT	CSASSDRGRADTEAFF
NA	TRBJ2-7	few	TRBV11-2	TGTGCCAGCAGCTTAGGGGCAGGGAGCGGGACAATCTACGAGCAGTACTTC	CASSLGAGSGTIYEQYF
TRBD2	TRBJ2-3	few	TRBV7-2	TGTGCCAGCAGCTCTAGCGGGAGGGGCTCAGATACGCAGTATTTT	CASSSSGRGSDTQYF
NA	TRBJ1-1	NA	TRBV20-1	TGCAGTGCTAGAGATTTACCCATTACGGACACAAAGAACACTGAAGCTTTCTTT	CSARDLPITDTKNTEAFF
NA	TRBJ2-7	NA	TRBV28	TGTGCCAGCAGTGTGGAAGGGGGGGACTACGAGCAGTACTTC	CASSVEGGDYEQYF
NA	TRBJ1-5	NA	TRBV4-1	TGCGCCAGCAGCCAGAACGGGGGCGTCAATCAGCCCCAGCATTTT	CASSQNGGVNQPQHF
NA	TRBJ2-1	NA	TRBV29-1	TGCAGCGAGGGGAATGAGCAGTTCTTC	CSEGNEQFF
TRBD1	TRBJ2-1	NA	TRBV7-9	TGTGCCAGCAGCGTACTCAGGGGGCAAAATGAGCAGTTCTTC	CASSVLRGQNEQFF
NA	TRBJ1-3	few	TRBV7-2	TGTGCCAGCAGCTTAGTTGGACTTACCTCTGGAAACACCATATATTTT	CASSLVGLTSGNTIYF
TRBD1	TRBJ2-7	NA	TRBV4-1	TGCGCCAGCAGCCAAGCCCAGGGGGCAGGCTACGAGCAGTACTTC	CASSQAQGAGYEQYF
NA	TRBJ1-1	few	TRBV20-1	TGCAGTGCTCTAGGGCAAGGGGCGCGGCGGAACACTGAAGCTTTCTTT	CSALGQGARRNTEAFF
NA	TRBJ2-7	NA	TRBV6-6	TGTGCCAGCAGTAACGGGGCCTCCTACGAGCAGTACTTC	CASSNGASYEQYF
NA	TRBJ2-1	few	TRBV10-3	TGTGCCATCAGTGAGTCGGCAGGGATAAGTGAGCAGTTCTTC	CAISESAGISEQFF
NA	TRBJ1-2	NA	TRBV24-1	TGTGCCACCAGTGATCACGACGGGATGGGTGGCTACACCTTC	CATSDHDGMGGYTF
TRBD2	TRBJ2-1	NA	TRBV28	TGTGCCAGCAGTTTAGGAAGGGTGGCGACTAGCGGGGGGGCCGTCGATCTGTTCTTC	CASSLGRVATSGGAVDLFF